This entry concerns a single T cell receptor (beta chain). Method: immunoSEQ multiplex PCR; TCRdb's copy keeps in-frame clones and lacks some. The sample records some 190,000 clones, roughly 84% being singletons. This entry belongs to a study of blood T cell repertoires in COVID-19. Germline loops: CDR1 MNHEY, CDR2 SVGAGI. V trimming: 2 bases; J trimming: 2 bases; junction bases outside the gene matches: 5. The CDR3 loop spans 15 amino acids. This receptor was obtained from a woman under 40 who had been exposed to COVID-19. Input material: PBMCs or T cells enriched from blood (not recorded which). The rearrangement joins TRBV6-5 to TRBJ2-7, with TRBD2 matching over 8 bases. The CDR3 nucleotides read TGTGCCAGCAGTTACCGGCGGGGGGTCCCCTACGAGCAGTACTTC. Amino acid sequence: CASSYRRGVPYEQYF.